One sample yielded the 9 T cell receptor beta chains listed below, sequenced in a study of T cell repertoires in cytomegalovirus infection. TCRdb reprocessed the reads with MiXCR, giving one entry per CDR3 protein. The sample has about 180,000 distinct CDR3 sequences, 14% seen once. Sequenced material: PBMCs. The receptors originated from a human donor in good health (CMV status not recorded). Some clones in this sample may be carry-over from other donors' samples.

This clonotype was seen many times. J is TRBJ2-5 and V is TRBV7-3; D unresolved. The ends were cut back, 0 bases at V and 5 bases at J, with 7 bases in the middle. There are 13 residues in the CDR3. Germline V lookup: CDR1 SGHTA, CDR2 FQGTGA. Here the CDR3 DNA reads TGTGCCAGCAGCTTAACACTTTCCGAGACCCAGTACTTC. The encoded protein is CASSLTLSETQYF.

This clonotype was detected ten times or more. This chain's CDR3 is CASSGDSTYGYTF. CDR3 nucleotide sequence: TGTGCCAGCAGCGGAGACAGTACCTATGGCTACACCTTC. This chain joins TRBV6-2 or TRBV6-3 and TRBJ1-2; D perhaps matches TRBD1 (5 bases). The CDR3 consists of 13 residues. Trimming cost V 6 bases and J 4 bases, with 12 bases left between them. Germline V CDR1 and CDR2: MNHEY, SVGEGT.

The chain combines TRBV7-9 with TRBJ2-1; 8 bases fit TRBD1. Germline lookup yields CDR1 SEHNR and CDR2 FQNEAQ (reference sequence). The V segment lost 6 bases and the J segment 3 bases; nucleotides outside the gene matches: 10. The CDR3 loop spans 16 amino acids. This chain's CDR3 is CASRDRTGTVYNEQFF. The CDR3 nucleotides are TGTGCCAGCAGGGACCGGACAGGGACCGTCTACAATGAGCAGTTCTTC.

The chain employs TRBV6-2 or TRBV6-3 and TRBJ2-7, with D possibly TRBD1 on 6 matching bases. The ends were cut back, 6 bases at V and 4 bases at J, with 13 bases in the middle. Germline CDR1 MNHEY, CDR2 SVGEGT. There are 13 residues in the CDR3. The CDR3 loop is CASSRTGIYEQYF. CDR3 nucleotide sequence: TGTGCCAGCAGCCGAACAGGGATTTACGAGCAGTACTTC.

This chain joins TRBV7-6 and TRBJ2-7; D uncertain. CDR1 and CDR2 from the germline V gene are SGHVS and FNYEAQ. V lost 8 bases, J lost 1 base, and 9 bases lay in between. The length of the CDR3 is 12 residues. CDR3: CASATASYEQYF. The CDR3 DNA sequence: TGTGCCAGCGCTACGGCATCCTACGAGCAGTACTTC.

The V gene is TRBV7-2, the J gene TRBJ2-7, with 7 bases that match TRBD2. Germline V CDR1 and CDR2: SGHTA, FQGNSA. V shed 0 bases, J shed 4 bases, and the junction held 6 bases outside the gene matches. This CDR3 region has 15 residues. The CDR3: CASSLAGGPIYEQYF. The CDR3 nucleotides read TGTGCCAGCAGCTTAGCGGGAGGGCCCATTTACGAGCAGTACTTC.

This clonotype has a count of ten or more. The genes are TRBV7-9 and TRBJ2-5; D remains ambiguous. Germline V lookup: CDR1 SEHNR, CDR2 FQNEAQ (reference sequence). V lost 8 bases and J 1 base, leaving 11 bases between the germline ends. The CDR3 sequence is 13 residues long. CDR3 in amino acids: CASQQRAQETQYF. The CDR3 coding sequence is TGTGCCAGCCAGCAAAGGGCCCAAGAGACCCAGTACTTC.

CDR3 in amino acids: CAIRSGRTEAFF. In nucleotides, the CDR3 is TGTGCCATCAGGTCCGGCCGGACTGAAGCTTTCTTT. The chain joins TRBV10-3 to TRBJ1-1; D is ambiguous. This CDR3 is 12 amino acids long. Trimming took 6 bases from V and 5 from J, leaving 10 bases between them. Germline V gene data show CDR1 as ENHRY and CDR2 as SYGVKD.

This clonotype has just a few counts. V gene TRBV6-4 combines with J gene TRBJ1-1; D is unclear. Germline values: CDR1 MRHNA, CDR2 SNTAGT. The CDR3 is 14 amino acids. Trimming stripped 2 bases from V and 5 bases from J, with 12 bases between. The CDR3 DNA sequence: TGTGCCAGCAGTGACGGAGAGGGTGGAACTGAAGCTTTCTTT. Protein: CASSDGEGGTEAFF.